Below, 25 T cell receptor beta chains from the same sample are listed, as sequenced in a study of T-cell memory formation after mild COVID-19. TCRdb recomputed calls from the 5' RACE reads with MiXCR, one row per CDR3 protein. This repertoire shows approximately 300,000 distinct CDR3 sequences, less than 9.5% found once; its top ten account for about 22%. The sample was PBMCs or a T cell subset sorted from them (not recorded which). These TCRs come from a man younger than 35 who had mild COVID-19 (a few samples of this study predate the infection). Cell type and time point are not known.

This chain links TRBV12-3 or TRBV12-4 with TRBJ2-1; 8 bases align to TRBD2. The length of the CDR3 is 14 residues. V lost 8 bases, J lost 6 bases, and 9 bases stayed unmatched. CDR3 sequence: CASSELAGINEQFF. CDR3 nucleotide sequence: TGTGCCAGCTCGGAATTAGCGGGGATCAATGAGCAGTTCTTC.

V usage is TRBV5-1 and J usage is TRBJ1-4; 11 bases align to TRBD1. V shed 0 bases and J 7 bases; nucleotides not matched to a gene: 2. The length of the CDR3 is 15 residues. CDR1 is SGHRS and CDR2 is YFSETQ in the germline V gene. The CDR3 nucleotides read TGCGCCAGCAGCTTGGGGACAGGGGGCTTTGAAAAACTGTTTTTT. Its translation is CASSLGTGGFEKLFF. The full variable domain, completed using reference TRBV5-1 and TRBJ1-4, is KAGVTQTPRYLIKTRGQQVTLSCSPISGHRSVSWYQQTPGQGLQFLFEYFSETQRNKGNFPGRFSGRQFSNSRSEMNVSTLELGDSALYLCASSLGTGGFEKLFFGSGTQLSVL.

On this clonotype itself: This could be a read error, since a much larger clone is one nucleotide away. The chain combines TRBV5-6 with TRBJ1-1, with D maybe TRBD1 (6 bases). There are 15 residues in the CDR3. Germline values: CDR1 SGHDT, CDR2 YYEEEE. The CDR3 bases are TGTGACAGCACCGAACCGGGGCGGGGGCGGACTGAAGCTTTCTTT. The encoded protein is CDSTEPGRGRTEAFF. Supplemented by reference TRBV5-6 and TRBJ1-1, the full variable domain reads DAGVTQSPTHLIKTRGQQVTLRCSPKSGHDTVSWYQQALGQGPQFIFQYYEEEERQRGNFPDRFSGHQFPNYSSELNVNALLLGDSALYLCDSTEPGRGRTEAFFGQGTRLTVV.

Note on this clonotype: One junction end disagrees with the germline gene, perhaps due to a read error. This chain connects TRBV12-3 or TRBV12-4 to TRBJ1-1; D remains unclear. The CDR3 runs to 13 residues. CDR3 nucleotides: TGTGCCATCAGTTTCGCGATCGCCACTGAAGCTTTCTTT. Translating gives CAISFAIATEAFF.

The table lists this clonotype with a few counts. The chain has TRBV5-5 and TRBJ2-1; D is uncertain. V lost 1 base, J lost 10 bases, and 6 bases lay in between. The CDR3 has 11 residues. CDR1 and CDR2 (germline): SGHKS, YYEKEE (reference sequence). The chain's CDR3 is CASSLYFEQFF. The CDR3 DNA is TGTGCCAGCAGCTTGTACTTCGAGCAGTTCTTC.

This clonotype appeared a few times. The V and J genes are TRBV12-3 or TRBV12-4 and TRBJ2-3, with 9 nucleotides matching TRBD2. With 7 bases clipped from V and 5 bases from J, the junction kept 13 bases outside the gene matches. CDR3 length equals 16 residues. The CDR3 protein is CASTTRPSGAGDTQYF. DNA for the CDR3: TGTGCCAGCACCACCCGGCCTAGCGGGGCGGGAGATACGCAGTATTTT.

The chain uses TRBV7-2 and TRBJ1-3; tentatively, D is TRBD1 (5 bases). This CDR3 has 13 residues. Germline values: CDR1 SGHTA, CDR2 FQGNSA. V shed 4 bases and J shed 5 bases, with 9 bases lying between them. CDR3 residues: CASSSGRRNTIYF. CDR3 nucleotide sequence: TGTGCCAGCAGCTCGGGACGGAGAAACACCATATATTTT.

The genes are TRBV18 and TRBJ1-1; unclear D gene. Germline CDR1 reads KGHSH; CDR2 reads LQKENI. The CDR3 extends over 14 amino acids. Trimming took off 4 bases at V and 0 bases at J, with 9 bases between the two ends. CDR3 bases: TGTGCCAGCTCACAGGCAGGTATGAACACTGAAGCTTTCTTT. It specifies CASSQAGMNTEAFF.

V and J are TRBV12-3 or TRBV12-4 and TRBJ1-5; D possibly corresponds to TRBD1 (5 bases). The ends were cut back, 6 bases at V and 9 bases at J, with 15 bases in the middle. The CDR3 totals 13 residues. Written as DNA, the CDR3 is TGTGCCAGCAGGGGTAGGGGCATAGGGCCCCAGCATTTT. Encoded protein: CASRGRGIGPQHF.

The table lists this clonotype with a few counts. V usage is TRBV18 and J usage is TRBJ2-5; 9 bases align to TRBD2. Germline V CDR1 and CDR2: KGHSH, LQKENI. V shed 6 bases and J 1 base; nucleotides not matched to a gene: 3. This CDR3 is 14 amino acids long. The CDR3 nucleotides are TGTGCCAGCTCGATACTAGCGGGCCAAGAGACCCAGTACTTC. It yields the protein CASSILAGQETQYF.

CDR3 DNA: TGTGCCAGCAGCTTGGAAGGACTAGGGGAGACCCAGTACTTC. Translation gives CASSLEGLGETQYF. The chain links TRBV5-4 to TRBJ2-5, with TRBD2 matching over 7 bases. Germline CDR1 reads SGHNT; CDR2 reads YYREEE (reference sequence). The CDR3 is 14 residues long. The junction had 4 bases not matched to a gene; V was cut back by 0 bases and J by 5 bases.

In this sample, this clonotype turned up a few times. V gene TRBV20-1 combines with J gene TRBJ2-4; D is uncertain. V lost 5 bases and J lost 0, with 8 bases in between. The CDR3 spans 13 residues. CDR1 is DFQATT, CDR2 SNEGSKA, per germline (reference sequence). The CDR3 is CSAEQLAKNIQYF. In DNA form, the CDR3 reads TGCAGTGCTGAACAACTAGCCAAAAACATTCAGTACTTC.

This clonotype has only a few counts. J is TRBJ2-1 and V is TRBV6-5; TRBD2 aligns across 8 bases. Per germline, CDR1 MNHEY and CDR2 SVGAGI. Germline trimming cut 2 bases from V and 3 bases from J; bases unmatched to any gene: 3. There are 15 residues in the CDR3. CDR3 loop: CASSYTSGGYNEQFF. CDR3 DNA: TGTGCCAGCAGTTACACCAGCGGGGGCTACAATGAGCAGTTCTTC.

The J gene is TRBJ2-5, the V gene TRBV20-1; 7 nucleotides match TRBD2. The CDR3 sequence is 15 residues long. Per germline, CDR1 DFQATT and CDR2 SNEGSKA (reference sequence). With V trimmed by 3 bases and J by 0 bases, 7 bases remained unmatched. CDR3 in DNA: TGCAGTGCTAGGACGGAGCGGGGAGACCAAGAGACCCAGTACTTC. Translation gives CSARTERGDQETQYF.

V and J are TRBV6-2 or TRBV6-3 and TRBJ1-4; no firm D call. The germline V gene has CDR1 MNHEY and CDR2 SVGEGT. The CDR3 is 11 amino acids. V was shortened by 8 bases and J by 6 bases, with 7 bases between the two germline ends. In DNA form, the CDR3 reads TGTGCCAGCGGTCTGGATGAAAAACTGTTTTTT. Its translation: CASGLDEKLFF.

This clonotype showed up just a few times. A junction end diverges from the germline sequence, so it may reflect a read error. V gene TRBV5-1 combines with J gene TRBJ1-1; 7 bases match TRBD1. Germline values: CDR1 SGHRS, CDR2 YFSETQ. This CDR3 contains 15 residues. The CDR3 protein is CASSPERLGQARARF. The DNA of the CDR3 is TGCGCCAGCAGCCCGGAACGGCTAGGACAGGCGCGTGCACGCTTT.

V and J are TRBV7-2 and TRBJ2-3; no reliable D call. The CDR3 has 15 amino acids. V was trimmed by 8 bases and J by 0 bases, leaving 15 bases between them. Per the germline V gene, CDR1 is SGHTA and CDR2 is FQGNSA. In DNA, the CDR3 is TGTGCCAGCCGACCTATGGCGGCTAGCACAGATACGCAGTATTTT. This gives the protein CASRPMAASTDTQYF.

This clonotype was observed a few times. The chain joins TRBV5-1 to TRBJ2-5, with TRBD2 identical over 8 bases. After removal of 4 bases from V and 2 bases from J, the junction contained 10 bases not matched to a gene. This CDR3 comprises 16 residues. Germline V CDR1 and CDR2: SGHRS, YFSETQ. CDR3 DNA: TGCGCCAGCAGCCTCCGCGGGGGGAGGTTTCAAGAGACCCAGTACTTC. Its translation is CASSLRGGRFQETQYF.

The V call is TRBV6-4, the J call TRBJ1-4, with D tentatively TRBD1 (6 bases). There are 15 residues in the CDR3. Germline V gene sequence: CDR1 MRHNA, CDR2 SNTAGT. V dropped 7 bases and J dropped 8 bases, with 20 bases sitting between them. The CDR3 DNA reads as TGTGCCAGCATCCCCCCTGCGGACAGAAGGGAAAAACTGTTTTTT. It is translated as CASIPPADRREKLFF.

This clonotype was observed a handful of times. The V and J genes are TRBV15 and TRBJ2-1; possible D gene TRBD2, 5 bases. Trimming took 6 bases from V and 4 from J, leaving 16 bases between them. CDR1 and CDR2 from the germline V gene are LNHNV and YYDKDF (reference sequence). This CDR3 comprises 15 residues. CDR3 bases: TGTGCCACCAGAAACTCCCGGACTCAATACAATGAGCAGTTCTTC. Protein sequence: CATRNSRTQYNEQFF. The full variable domain, its missing parts supplied by reference TRBV15 and TRBJ2-1, is DAMVIQNPRYQVTQFGKPVTLSCSQTLNHNVMYWYQQKSSQAPKLLFHYYDKDFNNEADTPDNFQSRRPNTSFCFLDIRSPGLGDTAMYLCATRNSRTQYNEQFFGPGTRLTVL.

Ten or more counts support this clonotype. The rearrangement uses TRBV5-1 and TRBJ2-5; D unclear. CDR3 length: 10 amino acids. V lost 4 bases, J lost 4 bases, and 2 bases lay in between. Germline V gives CDR1 SGHRS, CDR2 YFSETQ. CDR3 protein: CASSGETQYF. The CDR3 bases are TGCGCCAGCAGCGGAGAGACCCAGTACTTC. Using reference TRBV5-1 and TRBJ2-5 for the parts outside the CDR3, the full variable domain is KAGVTQTPRYLIKTRGQQVTLSCSPISGHRSVSWYQQTPGQGLQFLFEYFSETQRNKGNFPGRFSGRQFSNSRSEMNVSTLELGDSALYLCASSGETQYFGPGTRLLVL.

This clonotype was seen a handful of times. V is TRBV7-2 and J is TRBJ1-6, with D unclear. This CDR3 spans 15 amino acids. V was pared by 2 bases and J by 6 bases, with 11 bases between. The V gene's germline CDR1 is SGHTA and CDR2 FQGNSA. CDR3 nucleotide sequence: TGTGCCAGCAGCTTAATGGCCCTCGGTAATTCACCCCTCCACTTT. It codes for CASSLMALGNSPLHF.

This chain connects TRBV9 to TRBJ2-5, with TRBD1 matching over 7 bases. V was clipped by 0 bases and J by 4 bases; unmatched bases: 0. The CDR3 totals 13 residues. The germline V gene encodes CDR1 SGDLS and CDR2 YYNGEE. The CDR3, as DNA: TGTGCCAGCAGCGTAGACAGGGGAGAGACCCAGTACTTC. It specifies CASSVDRGETQYF. Drawing the rest from reference TRBV9 and TRBJ2-5, the complete variable domain is DSGVTQTPKHLITATGQRVTLRCSPRSGDLSVYWYQQSLDQGLQFLIQYYNGEERAKGNILERFSAQQFPDLHSELNLSSLELGDSALYFCASSVDRGETQYFGPGTRLLVL.

This clonotype was picked up many times. The V gene is TRBV24-1, the J gene TRBJ2-1; the D is unclear. Germline CDR1 KGHDR, CDR2 SFDVKD. The CDR3 is 12 amino acids. Trimming left V 2 bases short and J 2 bases short, with 0 bases between. This CDR3 reads CATSDSYNEQFF. Written as DNA, the CDR3 is TGTGCCACCAGTGATTCCTACAATGAGCAGTTCTTC.

This clonotype was picked up a small number of times. This chain connects TRBV5-4 to TRBJ1-1; D is perhaps TRBD1 (6 bases). The V gene's germline CDR1 is SGHNT and CDR2 YYREEE (reference sequence). Trimming stripped 2 bases from V and 3 bases from J, with 11 bases between. This CDR3 spans 14 amino acids. The CDR3, as DNA: TGTGCCAGCAGCTTTGGGGGCAGTGACACTGAAGCTTTCTTT. It codes for CASSFGGSDTEAFF. Looking up the rest from reference TRBV5-4 and TRBJ1-1 gives the full variable domain: ETGVTQSPTHLIKTRGQQVTLRCSSQSGHNTVSWYQQALGQGPQFIFQYYREEENGRGNFPPRFSGLQFPNYSSELNVNALELDDSALYLCASSFGGSDTEAFFGQGTRLTVV.